The clone carrying this T cell receptor beta chain was seen many times. V lost 5 bases, J lost 5 bases, and 9 bases stayed unmatched. The germline CDR1 and CDR2 sequences are SEHNR and FQNEAQ (reference sequence). This CDR3 contains 15 residues. The data stem from a study of HIV-infected patients and healthy controls. Alpha and beta constant-region primers primed reverse transcription of around 500 ng RNA. Using multiplexing indices, alpha and beta chain libraries were generated apart by chain-specific third strand synthesis. TCRdb re-derived calls from the 5' RACE reads in MiXCR, one entry per CDR3 protein. The table has 9,500 or so distinct CDR3 sequences, around 5.3% seen once. No cell fractionation was done, so the repertoire covers all unsorted peripheral blood T cells.

This clonotype was sampled from an adult with HIV infection. The sequenced sample was blood, obtained before antiretroviral therapy. V is TRBV7-9 and J is TRBJ1-1, with 9 bases matching TRBD1. This CDR3 is CASSVPTGGWTEAFF. CDR3 nucleotides: TGTGCCAGCAGCGTACCCACAGGGGGCTGGACTGAAGCTTTCTTT.